The TCR beta chain described here comes from a study of technical replicates of blood from a few donors. Repertoires were generated with immunoSEQ multiplex PCR, while TCRdb's copy carries only in-frame clones and drops some. This sample yields approximately 15,000 clones, of which roughly 80% are seen a single time; around 10% belongs to the top ten. The CDR3 loop spans 13 amino acids. Trimming took 3 bases from V and 9 from J; bases not matched to a gene: 8. Germline V lookup: CDR1 SGHVS, CDR2 FNYEAQ. This clone was detected only a few times. The genes are TRBV7-6 and TRBJ2-7; 7 bases match TRBD1. This TCR was recovered from a human donor in good health. Sequences were obtained from PBMCs. The chain's CDR3 is CASSLGDSQRQYF. The CDR3 bases are TGTGCCAGCAGCTTGGGGGACAGCCAGCGGCAGTACTTC.